This TCR beta chain was profiled in a study of cytomegalovirus exposure and HLA in healthy donors. About the research overall: Out of 150 million to 200 million T cells, an earlier analysis found about 100 million unique TCR beta sequences in total. Among the 398 donors who were genotyped, about 80% fell in the genetic ancestry cluster that is associated with self-reported Caucasian donors. Points from the study as a whole: Later analysis suggested most CMV-associated TCR beta chains were HLA-restricted. TCR sequences were mostly rare, though some public TCRs occurred in many donors.

Germline loops: CDR1 SQVTM, CDR2 ANQGSEA. V lost 6 bases and J lost 0; bases outside the gene matches: 4. The CDR3 is 14 residues long. The PCR had 60 Vbeta and 13 Jbeta primers. Clones were sequenced by immunoSEQ multiplex PCR, and TCRdb holds only the in-frame ones, with some missing. The data hold 90,000 to 100,000 clones, with 60% to 75% observed a single time. As for this clone: The antigen is unknown.

The TCR originated in a female donor in good health and CMV-seronegative. The rearrangement joins TRBV29-1 to TRBJ2-7, with 11 bases matching TRBD1. Sequenced material: PBMCs. Written as DNA, the CDR3 is TGCAGCGTGGGGGACAGGGGGAGCTCCTACGAGCAGTACTTC. Translated: CSVGDRGSSYEQYF.